A selection of T cell receptor beta chains follows, all from one sample in a study of technical replicates of blood from several donors. TCRdb's copy holds only in-frame clones and misses some; the assay was immunoSEQ multiplex PCR. Among about 73,000 clones listed, approximately 91% were seen once. The specimen sequenced was PBMCs. These receptors were obtained from a human donor in good health. Some clones in this sample may be carry-over from other donors' samples. The CDR3 runs from the conserved cysteine through the conserved F or W. Each record gives: D gene, J gene, V gene, clone size, CDR3 DNA, CDR3 protein. D genes are given only for firm matches. Clone size appears in some rows only: once, few, many, or a class for an expanded clone.

>NA|TRBJ2-5|TRBV19|NA
TGTGCCAGTAGTATACTGGACAGGGAGGGAGCAAGGGCTAAAAAGTACTTC
CASSILDREGARAKKYF
>TRBD2|TRBJ2-1|TRBV5-1|NA
TGCGCCAGCAGCGCAGGGACTAGCGGAAGGGAGCAGTTCTTC
CASSAGTSGREQFF
>TRBD1|TRBJ1-2|TRBV4-3|once
TGCGCCAGCAGCCAAGACTATACAGGGGGTGGTAATGGCTACACCTTC
CASSQDYTGGGNGYTF
>NA|TRBJ1-2|TRBV29-1|NA
TGCAGCGCAGAGACTGTATATGGCTACACCTTC
CSAETVYGYTF
>TRBD1|TRBJ1-4|TRBV5-1|NA
TGCGCCAGCAGCTTGGAGGGGGCCCGGAATGAAAAACTGTTTTTT
CASSLEGARNEKLFF
>NA|TRBJ2-3|TRBV2|once
TGTGCCAGCAGAAGACGACTAGCAGATACGCAGTATTTT
CASRRRLADTQYF
>TRBD1|TRBJ1-2|TRBV2|NA
TGTGCCAGCAGTGATATGAAGGGGGCGAGTGGCTACACCTTC
CASSDMKGASGYTF
>NA|TRBJ1-1|TRBV10-3|once
TGTGCCATCGCCGCCGGGAACCTGGGTGGCACTGAAGCTTTCTTT
CAIAAGNLGGTEAFF
>NA|TRBJ1-4|TRBV5-6|NA
TGTGCCAGCAGCTTGGGAGACAGGCAGAATGAAAAACTGTTTTTT
CASSLGDRQNEKLFF
>TRBD2|TRBJ2-7|TRBV5-6|few
TGTGCCAGCAGCCGGCGGACCGAGCGGGAACAAAGTTCCTACGAGCAGTACTTC
CASSRRTEREQSSYEQYF
>NA|TRBJ1-2|TRBV19|NA
TGTGCCACCCAGACAGGATCCAACTATGGCTACACCTTC
CATQTGSNYGYTF
>TRBD2|TRBJ2-3|TRBV11-1|NA
TGTGCCAGCAGCTTGGGACTAGCGGGAAAAGATACGCAGTATTTT
CASSLGLAGKDTQYF
>NA|TRBJ1-2|TRBV6-5|NA
TGTGCCAGCAGTTACTCGAACCAGCGTTATGGCTACACCTTC
CASSYSNQRYGYTF
>TRBD1|TRBJ1-2|TRBV19|once
TGTGCCAGTAGTACGACACAGGGGGTGGGTGGCTACACCTTC
CASSTTQGVGGYTF
>NA|TRBJ1-4|TRBV5-6|NA
TGTGCCAGCAGCTTGCGGGGGTGGATAACTAATGAAAAACTGTTTTTT
CASSLRGWITNEKLFF
>NA|TRBJ1-4|TRBV11-2|NA
TGTGCCAGCAGCTTAGGACACCTTAATGAAAAACTGTTTTTT
CASSLGHLNEKLFF
>NA|TRBJ2-1|TRBV2|NA
TGTGCCAGCAACAGGCCAAGCTCCTACAATGAGCAGTTCTTC
CASNRPSSYNEQFF
>TRBD2|TRBJ2-3|TRBV13|NA
TGTGCCAGCAGCTTAATTTCAATGGGGACTAGCGGGGGGTCAGCCGATACGCAGTATTTT
CASSLISMGTSGGSADTQYF
>NA|TRBJ1-5|TRBV23-1|NA
TGCGCCAGCAGTTACGGGCAGCCCCAGCATTTT
CASSYGQPQHF
>TRBD1|TRBJ2-7|TRBV30|NA
TGTGCCTGGACCGAAGGGACAGTTAGCTCCTACGAGCAGTACTTC
CAWTEGTVSSYEQYF
>NA|TRBJ1-1|TRBV7-6|NA
TGTGCCAGCAGCTTGGGGGGGGACATGAACACTGAAGCTTTCTTT
CASSLGGDMNTEAFF
>NA|TRBJ2-1|TRBV9|NA
TGTGCCAGCACCAACCTAGATCGGGATGAGCAGTTCTTC
CASTNLDRDEQFF
>TRBD2|TRBJ2-5|TRBV4-1|NA
TGCGCCAGCAGCCCGTCGGGACAACTAGCGGGGGCTAAAGAGACCCAGTACTTC
CASSPSGQLAGAKETQYF
>NA|TRBJ2-5|TRBV6-1|NA
TGTGCCAGCAGTGAACAGGACAGACCCCCAGAGACCCAGTACTTC
CASSEQDRPPETQYF
>TRBD2|TRBJ2-5|TRBV4-1|NA
TGCGCCAGCAGCCAAGGGTCCGGGGGGACAGAGACCCAGTACTTC
CASSQGSGGTETQYF
>NA|TRBJ1-3|TRBV30|NA
TGTGCCTGGGGCCACTCTGGAAACACCATATATTTT
CAWGHSGNTIYF
>TRBD1|TRBJ2-7|TRBV6-6|NA
TGTGCCAGCAGGGGACAGCGCGAGCAGTACTTC
CASRGQREQYF
>TRBD1|TRBJ2-1|TRBV10-3|NA
TGTGCCATCAGCGGGACAGGAGTTTACAATGAGCAGTTCTTC
CAISGTGVYNEQFF
>TRBD2|TRBJ2-7|TRBV19|once
TGTGCCACCAAACGGACTAGCGGGGGATACGAGCAGTACTTC
CATKRTSGGYEQYF
>NA|TRBJ2-7|TRBV18|NA
TGTGCCAGCTCACAAGAGAGTCGCTACGAGCAGTACTTC
CASSQESRYEQYF
>NA|TRBJ1-5|TRBV5-8|NA
TGTGCCAGCAGCGAGGGCCTGACAAACAATCAGCCCCAGCATTTT
CASSEGLTNNQPQHF
>TRBD2|TRBJ2-1|TRBV5-1|NA
TGCGCCAGCAGCTCGGGGGGGGCCCGGGACAATGAGCAGTTCTTC
CASSSGGARDNEQFF
>TRBD2|TRBJ2-1|TRBV5-4|NA
TGTGCCAGCAGCTTTACGGGAGGGGGGTACAATGAGCAGTTCTTC
CASSFTGGGYNEQFF
>TRBD1|TRBJ2-3|TRBV29-1|NA
TGCAGCGCACGGACAGGGTTCACAGATACGCAGTATTTT
CSARTGFTDTQYF
>NA|TRBJ2-2|TRBV5-1|NA
TGCGCCAGCAGCTTGCAGTTGGCCGGGGAGCTGTTTTTT
CASSLQLAGELFF
>TRBD1|TRBJ2-7|TRBV7-9|NA
TGTGCCAGCAGCCCAGTAGCCGGGACAGGGGCCGAGCAGTACTTC
CASSPVAGTGAEQYF
>NA|TRBJ2-7|TRBV6-5|NA
TGTGCCAGCAGTTACACGGCGGGACAGCCCTACGAGCAGTACTTC
CASSYTAGQPYEQYF